What follows are 17 T cell receptor beta chains derived from one specimen sequenced in a study of blood T cell repertoires in COVID-19. Profiled with immunoSEQ multiplex PCR; TCRdb holds only in-frame clones, not every one. The sample has 250,000 to 300,000 clones; roughly 89% are singletons. Sequencing was carried out using PBMCs or T cells enriched from blood (not recorded which). The receptors originated from a woman in her thirties or forties who had recovered from COVID-19.

The rearrangement links TRBV6-5 to TRBJ2-7, with TRBD1 matching 10 bases. The CDR3 has 13 residues. V lost 8 bases and J lost 4; bases outside the gene matches: 5. Germline CDR1 MNHEY, CDR2 SVGAGI. CDR3 sequence reads: CASQGQGRYEQYF. The CDR3 DNA follows: TGTGCCAGCCAGGGACAGGGGAGATACGAGCAGTACTTC.

This chain links TRBV5-3 with TRBJ2-2; 9 bases map to TRBD1. TRBV5-3 is designated an ORF whose function remains uncertain. The CDR3 consists of 17 residues. After removal of 0 bases from V and 4 bases from J, the junction contained 7 bases not matched to a gene. In DNA, the CDR3 is TGTGCCAGAAGCTTGGACAGGGGGCAGGGCAGCACCGGGGAGCTGTTTTTT. Translating gives CARSLDRGQGSTGELFF.

About this clone itself: The same CDR3 is also encoded by other DNA sequences in this sample. This chain joins TRBV20-1 and TRBJ1-2; TRBD1 is a possible D gene (5 bases). The ends were cut back, 5 bases at V and 4 bases at J, with 8 bases in the middle. The CDR3 is 11 amino acids. Germline assignment: CDR1 DFQATT and CDR2 SNEGSKA (reference sequence). CDR3 DNA sequence: TGCAGTGCTCGGGGGGGCTATGGCTACACCTTC. Protein sequence: CSARGGYGYTF.

V is TRBV5-4 and J is TRBJ1-1, with TRBD1 matching over 8 bases. With 2 bases clipped from V and 3 bases from J, the junction kept 6 bases outside the gene matches. The CDR3 contains 15 residues. Looked up from germline, CDR1 is SGHNT and CDR2 is YYREEE (reference sequence). As DNA, the CDR3 is TGTGCCAGCAGCTTACCAGGGGGCGCGGACACTGAAGCTTTCTTT. This encodes CASSLPGGADTEAFF.

The chain joins TRBV2 to TRBJ2-7; 7 bases match TRBD1. Germline V gene lookup returns CDR1 SNHLY and CDR2 FYNNEI. This CDR3 has 14 amino acids. Losses at the gene ends were 3 bases for V and 3 bases for J; bases not matched to a gene: 5. CDR3 DNA: TGTGCCAGCAGTGACCGGGACAGAAACTACGAGCAGTACTTC. Its translation is CASSDRDRNYEQYF. The variable domain in full, with the rest retrieved from reference TRBV2 and TRBJ2-7, is EPEVTQTPSHQVTQMGQEVILRCVPISNHLYFYWYRQILGQKVEFLVSFYNNEISEKSEIFDDQFSVERPDGSNFTLKIRSTKLEDSAMYFCASSDRDRNYEQYFGPGTRLTVT.

V and J are TRBV5-5 and TRBJ1-2; 10 nucleotides match TRBD1. Germline V gene lookup returns CDR1 SGHKS and CDR2 YYEKEE (reference sequence). The CDR3 contains 14 residues. The trim removed 4 bases at V and 8 bases at J, leaving 8 bases unmatched. The CDR3 nucleotides read TGTGCCAGCAGCGTAGACAGGGGGCCCGGGGGCTACACCTTC. Amino acids: CASSVDRGPGGYTF. Drawing the rest from reference TRBV5-5 and TRBJ1-2, the complete variable domain is DAGVTQSPTHLIKTRGQQVTLRCSPISGHKSVSWYQQVLGQGPQFIFQYYEKEERGRGNFPDRFSARQFPNYSSELNVNALLLGDSALYLCASSVDRGPGGYTFGSGTRLTVV.

The chain's CDR3 is CASRGTTGHSGNTIYF. Written as DNA, the CDR3 is TGCGCCAGCAGGGGGACGACAGGGCACTCTGGAAACACCATATATTTT. The chain has TRBV10-2 and TRBJ1-3; TRBD1 matches 7 bases. V was pared by 6 bases and J by 0 bases, with 8 bases of the junction left unmatched. Germline CDR1 WSHSY, CDR2 SAAADI. There are 16 residues in the CDR3.

The chain recombines TRBV7-2 with TRBJ1-4; possibly TRBD1 for D (6 bases). Germline V gives CDR1 SGHTA, CDR2 FQGNSA. V was pared by 4 bases and J by 4 bases, with 10 bases between. The CDR3 runs 14 residues. The CDR3 coding sequence is TGTGCCAGCAGCTCGGACAGATATAATGAAAAACTGTTTTTT. It is translated as CASSSDRYNEKLFF.

The V and J genes are TRBV5-5 and TRBJ1-1, with no clear D. Germline V gives CDR1 SGHKS, CDR2 YYEKEE (reference sequence). V was pared by 0 bases and J by 4 bases, with 7 bases between. The CDR3 is 13 amino acids. The CDR3 DNA reads as TGTGCCAGCAGCTTGGAGCCCCTCACTGAAGCTTTCTTT. It translates to CASSLEPLTEAFF.

The rearrangement uses TRBV7-2 and TRBJ2-7; TRBD2 might be the D (5 bases). The CDR3 runs to 15 residues. Germline V CDR1 and CDR2: SGHTA, FQGNSA. V lost 4 bases, J lost 4 bases, and 17 bases lay in between. The CDR3 loop is CASSSPAELKYEQYF. The DNA for the CDR3 is TGTGCCAGCAGCTCCCCAGCGGAACTCAAATACGAGCAGTACTTC. The full variable domain, with the rest looked up from reference TRBV7-2 and TRBJ2-7, is GAGVSQSPSNKVTEKGKDVELRCDPISGHTALYWYRQSLGQGLEFLIYFQGNSAPDKSGLPSDRFSAERTGGSVSTLTIQRTQQEDSAVYLCASSSPAELKYEQYFGPGTRLTVT.

V usage is TRBV23-1 and J usage is TRBJ2-3; 13 nucleotides align to TRBD2. TRBV23-1 is placed among ORFs of uncertain function. The trim removed 3 bases at V and 1 base at J, leaving 7 bases unmatched. The CDR3 sequence is 18 residues long. This chain's CDR3 is CASSHFNGLAGGTDTQYF. CDR3 nucleotides: TGCGCCAGCAGTCATTTCAATGGACTAGCGGGAGGCACAGATACGCAGTATTTT.

This clone was seen repeatedly, ten times or more. J is TRBJ1-3 and V is TRBV29-1, with a possible D match to TRBD1 (6 bases). Germline V CDR1 and CDR2: SQVTM, ANQGSEA. The CDR3 runs 12 residues. V was pared by 4 bases and J by 6 bases, with 10 bases between. As DNA, the CDR3 is TGCAGCGTTGTTCCAGGGGAAAACACCATATATTTT. This gives the protein CSVVPGENTIYF.

This sequence joins TRBV27 and TRBJ2-2, with unresolved D. Trimming stripped 5 bases from V and 3 bases from J, with 16 bases between. The CDR3 consists of 16 residues. The germline CDR1 and CDR2 sequences are MNHEY and SMNVEV (reference sequence). The CDR3 sequence is CASSLYARSDTGELFF. CDR3 in DNA: TGTGCCAGCAGTCTCTATGCCAGGTCAGACACCGGGGAGCTGTTTTTT.

This chain connects TRBV25-1 to TRBJ1-4; D remains unclear. CDR3 length: 11 amino acids. Trimming removed 6 bases from V and 6 bases from J, with 5 bases in between. CDR1 and CDR2 (germline): MGHDK, SYGVNS. DNA of the CDR3: TGTGCCAGCAGCCGGGATGAAAAACTGTTTTTT. Residues: CASSRDEKLFF.

This chain joins TRBV14 and TRBJ1-1; D unresolved. This CDR3 is built from 15 residues. V was trimmed by 0 bases and J by 4 bases, leaving 12 bases between them. The germline V gene encodes CDR1 SGHDN and CDR2 FVKESK. CDR3 residues: CASSQDRGVSTEAFF. CDR3 nucleotides: TGTGCCAGCAGCCAAGATCGGGGAGTATCCACTGAAGCTTTCTTT.

As to this clone: A read error may account for a junction end that differs from germline. The chain is built from TRBV5-1 and TRBJ1-1; D is unresolved. Germline assignment: CDR1 SGHRS and CDR2 YFSETQ. This CDR3 spans 13 amino acids. The CDR3 loop is CASSGSKNAEAFF. CDR3 bases: TGCGCCAGCAGCGGGAGTAAGAACGCTGAAGCTTTCTTT. Variable domain in full (rest from reference TRBV5-1 and TRBJ1-1): KAGVTQTPRYLIKTRGQQVTLSCSPISGHRSVSWYQQTPGQGLQFLFEYFSETQRNKGNFPGRFSGRQFSNSRSEMNVSTLELGDSALYLCASSGSKNAEAFFGQGTRLTVV.

This clone was seen a single time. CDR3 DNA sequence: TGTGCCAGTAGTATCCCTAGGACAGGGGTCACTGAAGCTTTCTTT. Amino acid sequence: CASSIPRTGVTEAFF. V gene TRBV19 combines with J gene TRBJ1-1, with 9 bases lining up with TRBD1. J lost 4 bases, V lost 3 bases, and 6 bases had no gene match. The germline V gene encodes CDR1 LNHDA and CDR2 SQIVND (reference sequence). This CDR3 is 15 amino acids long. The complete variable domain, with remaining parts taken from reference TRBV19 and TRBJ1-1, reads DGGITQSPKYLFRKEGQNVTLSCEQNLNHDAMYWYRQDPGQGLRLIYYSQIVNDFQKGDIAEGYSVSREKKESFPLTVTSAQKNPTAFYLCASSIPRTGVTEAFFGQGTRLTVV.